The source of this T cell receptor beta chain is a study of T cell responses to AZD1222 COVID-19 vaccine. Across the study: Whether given at about 4 or about 12 weeks, second doses were pooled. Overall study results and limits: After two AZD1222 doses, spike-specific TCR breadth and depth rose versus day 0. Seropositivity was recorded at baseline in only a handful of AZD1222 recipients.

Repertoires were generated with immunoSEQ multiplex PCR, while TCRdb's copy carries only in-frame clones and drops some. Of some 100,000 clones in the sample, roughly 89% were seen once. This CDR3 is built from 17 residues. Germline trimming cut 4 bases from V and 3 bases from J; bases unmatched to any gene: 12. Germline-derived CDR1 and CDR2 are MGHDK and SYGVNS. In the case of this clone: What it binds is not known.

The receptor's source is an adult in good health. The J gene is TRBJ2-5, the V gene TRBV25-1, with 9 bases identical to TRBD2. This material consisted of peripheral blood, taken on day 0 of AZD1222 vaccination. CDR3 nucleotide sequence: TGTGCCAGCAGTGGACCCTTCCGACTAGCGGTCGAAGAGACCCAGTACTTC. Protein product: CASSGPFRLAVEETQYF.